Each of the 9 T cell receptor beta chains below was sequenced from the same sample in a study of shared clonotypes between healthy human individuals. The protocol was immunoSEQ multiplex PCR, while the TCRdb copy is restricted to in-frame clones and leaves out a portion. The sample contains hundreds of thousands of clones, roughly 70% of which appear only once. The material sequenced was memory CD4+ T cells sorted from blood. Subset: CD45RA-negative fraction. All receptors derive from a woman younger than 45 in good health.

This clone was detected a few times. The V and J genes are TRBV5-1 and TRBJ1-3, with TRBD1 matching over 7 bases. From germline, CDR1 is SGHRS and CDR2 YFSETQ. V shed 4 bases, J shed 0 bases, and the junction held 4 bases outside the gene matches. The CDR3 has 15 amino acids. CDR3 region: CASSRGDSSGNTIYF. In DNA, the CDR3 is TGCGCCAGCAGCCGCGGGGACAGCTCTGGAAACACCATATATTTT.

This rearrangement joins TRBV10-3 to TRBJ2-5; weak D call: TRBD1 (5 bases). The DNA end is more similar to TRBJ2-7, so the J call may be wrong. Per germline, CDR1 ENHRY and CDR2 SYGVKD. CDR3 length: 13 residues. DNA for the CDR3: TGTGCCATCATGACAGCGAGCTCCTACGAGCAGTACTTC. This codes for CAIMTASSYEQYF.

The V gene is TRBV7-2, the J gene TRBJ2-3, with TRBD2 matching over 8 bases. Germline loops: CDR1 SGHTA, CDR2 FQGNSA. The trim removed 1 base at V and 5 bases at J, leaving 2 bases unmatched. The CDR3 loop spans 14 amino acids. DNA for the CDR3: TGTGCCAGCAGCTTAGGCCTAGCGGGAGATACGCAGTATTTT. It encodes CASSLGLAGDTQYF.

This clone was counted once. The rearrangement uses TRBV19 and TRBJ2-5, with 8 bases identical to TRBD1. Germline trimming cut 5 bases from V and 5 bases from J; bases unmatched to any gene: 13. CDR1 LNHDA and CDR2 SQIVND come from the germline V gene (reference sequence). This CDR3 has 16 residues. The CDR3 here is CASSRRAGGTDETQYF. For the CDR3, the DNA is TGTGCCAGTAGTCGTCGTGCAGGGGGCACTGACGAGACCCAGTACTTC.

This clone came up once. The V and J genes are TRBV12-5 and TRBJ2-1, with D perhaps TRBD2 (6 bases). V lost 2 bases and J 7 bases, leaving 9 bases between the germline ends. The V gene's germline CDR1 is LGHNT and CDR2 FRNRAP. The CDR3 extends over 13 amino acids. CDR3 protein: CASGLRAGNEQFF. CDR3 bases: TGTGCTAGTGGTTTGCGGGCGGGAAATGAGCAGTTCTTC.

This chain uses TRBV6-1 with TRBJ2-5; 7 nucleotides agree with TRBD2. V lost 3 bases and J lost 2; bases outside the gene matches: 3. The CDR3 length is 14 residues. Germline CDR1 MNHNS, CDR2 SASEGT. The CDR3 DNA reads TGTGCCAGCAGTGAGATTAGCGGGCAAGAGACCCAGTACTTC. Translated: CASSEISGQETQYF.

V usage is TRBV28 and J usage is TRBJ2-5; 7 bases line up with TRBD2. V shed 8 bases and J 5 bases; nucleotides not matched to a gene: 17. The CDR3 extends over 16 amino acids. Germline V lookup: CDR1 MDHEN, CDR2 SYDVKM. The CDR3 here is CASCKTSHLRAETQYF. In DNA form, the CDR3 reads TGTGCCAGCTGCAAGACTAGCCATCTAAGAGCGGAGACCCAGTACTTC.

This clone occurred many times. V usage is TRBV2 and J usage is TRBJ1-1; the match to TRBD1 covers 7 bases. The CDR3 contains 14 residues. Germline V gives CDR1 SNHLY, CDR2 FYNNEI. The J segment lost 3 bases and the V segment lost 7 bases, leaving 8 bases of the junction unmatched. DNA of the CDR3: TGTGCCAGCATCAGACAGGGCTCGTACACTGAAGCTTTCTTT. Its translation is CASIRQGSYTEAFF.

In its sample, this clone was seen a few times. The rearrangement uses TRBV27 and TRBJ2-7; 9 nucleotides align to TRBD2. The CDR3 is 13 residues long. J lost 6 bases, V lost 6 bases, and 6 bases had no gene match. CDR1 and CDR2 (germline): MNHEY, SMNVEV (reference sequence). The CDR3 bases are TGTGCCAGCAGGGGACTAGCTAGGCTCGAGCAGTACTTC. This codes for CASRGLARLEQYF.